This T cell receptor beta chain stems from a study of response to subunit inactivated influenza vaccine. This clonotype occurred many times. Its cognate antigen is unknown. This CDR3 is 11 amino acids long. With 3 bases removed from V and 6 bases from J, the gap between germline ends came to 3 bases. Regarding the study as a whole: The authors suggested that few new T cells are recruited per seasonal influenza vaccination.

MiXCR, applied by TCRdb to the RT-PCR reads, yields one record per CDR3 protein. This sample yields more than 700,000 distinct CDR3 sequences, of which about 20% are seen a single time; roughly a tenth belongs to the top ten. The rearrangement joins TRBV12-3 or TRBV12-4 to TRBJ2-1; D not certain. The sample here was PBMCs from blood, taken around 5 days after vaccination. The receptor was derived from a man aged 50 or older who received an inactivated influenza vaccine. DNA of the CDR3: TGTGCCAGCAGTTTTACCAATGAGCAGTTCTTC. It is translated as CASSFTNEQFF.